The 15 T cell receptor beta chains below all came from one sample that was sequenced in a study of blood T cell repertoires in COVID-19. Clones were read by immunoSEQ multiplex PCR, and TCRdb kept only the in-frame ones, dropping some. The table shows about 210,000 clones, with 75% to 85% occurring only once. Material for sequencing was peripheral blood. The source is a man aged 60 to 69 with acute or convalescent COVID-19.

V and J are TRBV4-3 and TRBJ2-7, with D tentatively TRBD2 (6 bases). With 0 bases removed from V and 4 bases from J, the gap between germline ends came to 16 bases. Germline assignment: CDR1 LGHNA and CDR2 YSLEER. CDR3 length: 16 amino acids. The CDR3 here is CASSQDSAGLGYEQYF. The CDR3 DNA sequence: TGCGCCAGCAGCCAAGATTCGGCGGGACTCGGATACGAGCAGTACTTC.

The sample holds one count of this clone. The chain links TRBV2 to TRBJ2-3; TRBD1 matches 7 bases. The V gene end was trimmed by 4 bases and the J gene end by 5 bases; junction bases not matched to a gene: 6. CDR3 size: 14 residues. Germline V CDR1 and CDR2: SNHLY, FYNNEI. CDR3 coding DNA: TGTGCCAGCAGTGGCGAAGGGGGCGGAGATACGCAGTATTTT. Translating it yields CASSGEGGGDTQYF.

V usage is TRBV6-5 and J usage is TRBJ2-1; possible D gene TRBD1, 5 bases. V was trimmed by 2 bases and J by 0 bases, leaving 5 bases between them. Per germline, CDR1 MNHEY and CDR2 SVGAGI. The CDR3 spans 14 residues. CDR3 amino acids: CASSYGASYNEQFF. DNA of the CDR3: TGTGCCAGCAGTTACGGGGCCTCCTACAATGAGCAGTTCTTC.

This chain links TRBV6-4 with TRBJ1-6, with D possibly being TRBD1 (6 bases). Trimming stripped 6 bases from V and 6 bases from J, with 24 bases between. Germline V lookup: CDR1 MRHNA, CDR2 SNTAGT. The CDR3 length is 18 residues. CDR3 amino acids: CASSPGQIAVGLNSPLHF. The CDR3 nucleotides read TGTGCCAGCAGCCCCGGACAGATAGCCGTGGGTCTTAATTCACCCCTCCACTTT.

This clone was seen many times. The V call is TRBV5-1, the J call TRBJ2-2, with a tentative D call TRBD1 (6 bases). Germline CDR1 SGHRS, CDR2 YFSETQ. Trimming shortened V by 0 bases and J by 6 bases, and 12 bases separated the two germline ends. The CDR3 consists of 15 residues. CDR3 protein: CASSLGRTAPGELFF. CDR3 nucleotide sequence: TGCGCCAGCAGCTTGGGCCGGACAGCGCCCGGGGAGCTGTTTTTT.

A single count supports this clone. The chain combines TRBV12-3 or TRBV12-4 with TRBJ2-2, with a tentative D call TRBD1 (5 bases). Trimming took 6 bases from V and 7 from J, leaving 12 bases between them. The CDR3 sequence is 13 residues long. The CDR3: CASRPQVGGELFF. The CDR3, as DNA: TGTGCCAGCAGGCCACAGGTGGGCGGGGAGCTGTTTTTT.

This chain connects TRBV9 to TRBJ1-3; D unclear. Germline CDR1 is SGDLS and CDR2 is YYNGEE. Between the trimmed V and J ends, which lost 4 bases and 4 bases, there was a span of 15 bases. The CDR3 runs 15 residues. The CDR3 DNA sequence: TGTGCCAGCAGCAGCCCCAACAGAGACGGAAACACCATATATTTT. This codes for CASSSPNRDGNTIYF.

The chain couples TRBV5-4 to TRBJ1-6, with 11 positions matching TRBD1. V was clipped by 4 bases and J by 10 bases; unmatched bases: 10. Germline V gene sequence: CDR1 SGHNT, CDR2 YYREEE (reference sequence). The CDR3 runs to 16 residues. This chain's CDR3 is CASSPKGQGGSSPLHF. CDR3 sequence (DNA): TGTGCCAGCAGCCCGAAGGGACAGGGGGGGAGCTCACCCCTCCACTTT. Filled out from reference TRBV5-4 and TRBJ1-6, the complete variable domain reads ETGVTQSPTHLIKTRGQQVTLRCSSQSGHNTVSWYQQALGQGPQFIFQYYREEENGRGNFPPRFSGLQFPNYSSELNVNALELDDSALYLCASSPKGQGGSSPLHFGNGTRLTVT.

The genes are TRBV7-2 and TRBJ2-1; D is perhaps TRBD2 (5 bases). The CDR3 is 13 residues long. Trimming stripped 3 bases from V and 9 bases from J, with 12 bases between. Germline V gives CDR1 SGHTA, CDR2 FQGNSA. CDR3 residues: CASSFASGGEQFF. In DNA form, the CDR3 reads TGTGCCAGCAGCTTCGCCAGCGGAGGTGAGCAGTTCTTC.

The chain combines TRBV27 with TRBJ2-3; D is perhaps TRBD2 (7 bases). The V and J ends lost 4 bases and 1 base respectively, with 12 bases between them. The CDR3 consists of 15 residues. Germline lookup yields CDR1 MNHEY and CDR2 SMNVEV (reference sequence). The CDR3 protein is CASSSQGRGTDTQYF. The CDR3 nucleotides are TGTGCCAGCAGTTCGCAGGGGAGGGGCACAGATACGCAGTATTTT.

The rearrangement joins TRBV4-2 to TRBJ2-3; weak D call: TRBD2 (5 bases). The germline V gene encodes CDR1 LGHNA and CDR2 YNFKEQ. This CDR3 is 13 amino acids long. The V end lost 7 bases, the J end lost 4 bases, and 12 bases lay between the germline ends. The CDR3 nucleotides are TGTGCCAGCAAAGGATCGGGGTCAGATACGCAGTATTTT. Protein product: CASKGSGSDTQYF.

Only one count was recorded for this clone. Written as DNA, the CDR3 is TGTGCCAGCAGTGAAAGAGGACAATCTTTCTTT. Translated, it gives CASSERGQSFF. The chain uses TRBV6-1 and TRBJ1-1; D perhaps matches TRBD1 (5 bases). Deletions cut 2 bases from V and 12 bases from J, with 10 bases between. Germline V gives CDR1 MNHNS, CDR2 SASEGT. The CDR3 spans 11 residues.

The V and J genes are TRBV7-3 and TRBJ2-1; D might be TRBD1 (6 bases). Trimming took off 5 bases at V and 0 bases at J, with 11 bases between the two ends. Germline assignment: CDR1 SGHTA and CDR2 FQGTGA. The length of the CDR3 is 15 residues. The CDR3 DNA sequence: TGTGCCAGCAGCCTACAAGGGGGCTCCTACAATGAGCAGTTCTTC. Translated, it gives CASSLQGGSYNEQFF.

This rearrangement joins TRBV6-5 to TRBJ2-7; 8 bases match TRBD1. The V gene end was trimmed by 9 bases and the J gene end by 6 bases; junction bases not matched to a gene: 13. CDR1 is MNHEY, CDR2 SVGAGI, per germline. This CDR3 is built from 14 residues. The CDR3: CASKLTGVISEQYF. The CDR3 DNA is TGTGCCAGTAAACTGACAGGGGTGATAAGCGAGCAGTACTTC.

The chain uses TRBV5-4 and TRBJ1-1, with TRBD1 matching over 7 bases. The J segment lost 5 bases and the V segment lost 4 bases, leaving 8 bases of the junction unmatched. The CDR3 contains 14 residues. Looked up from germline, CDR1 is SGHNT and CDR2 is YYREEE (reference sequence). CDR3 residues: CASSQGQILTEAFF. The CDR3 coding sequence is TGTGCCAGCAGCCAGGGACAGATCCTGACTGAAGCTTTCTTT.